The 15 T cell receptor beta chains in this list originate from one sample, sequenced in a study of glioma-infiltrating T cells. Amplification of TCR alpha and beta CDR3 regions from RNA used iRepertoire nested multiplex PCR. TCRdb re-called the multiplex PCR reads with MiXCR, one entry per CDR3 protein. The table shows some 160,000 distinct CDR3 sequences, with over 40% occurring only once. Input material: glioma tissue, nonneoplastic brain tissue, or PBMCs (not recorded which). The receptors derive from a human donor with low-grade glioma or glioblastoma, undergoing nonglioma brain surgery, or in good health (not recorded which).

The CDR3 loop reads CASSFGTGVLNTEAFF. The CDR3 DNA sequence: TGTGCCAGCAGCTTTGGGACAGGGGTCCTGAACACTGAAGCTTTCTTT. The chain employs TRBV5-8 and TRBJ1-1; the match to TRBD1 covers 10 bases. The CDR3 loop spans 16 amino acids. V lost 2 bases, J lost 0 bases, and 4 bases stayed unmatched. Germline V gene lookup returns CDR1 SGHTS and CDR2 YDEGEE.

This clonotype occurred many times. The chain uses TRBV4-1 and TRBJ1-1; D is undetermined. This CDR3 comprises 15 residues. V was trimmed by 1 base and J by 3 bases, leaving 12 bases between them. CDR1 is MGHRA, CDR2 YSYEKL, per germline. The CDR3 loop reads CASSQGRSLDTEAFF. The CDR3 nucleotides are TGCGCCAGCAGCCAAGGACGTAGTCTCGACACTGAAGCTTTCTTT.

A single count supports this clonotype. The rearrangement joins TRBV12-5 to TRBJ2-5; no firm D call. The V end lost 7 bases, the J end lost 2 bases, and 11 bases lay between the germline ends. CDR1 and CDR2 (germline): LGHNT, FRNRAP. This CDR3 has 13 amino acids. CDR3 in DNA: TGTGCTAGTGCCGACCCCTGGCAAGAGACCCAGTACTTC. Protein sequence: CASADPWQETQYF.

There are many counts of this clonotype. As DNA, the CDR3 is TGTGCCAGCAGTTTGTACCCGGGGGATACGCAGTATTTT. Translating it yields CASSLYPGDTQYF. The chain has TRBV28 and TRBJ2-3, with TRBD2 as a possible D gene (5 bases). Germline-derived CDR1 and CDR2 are MDHEN and SYDVKM. Trimming stripped 3 bases from V and 6 bases from J, with 10 bases between. There are 13 residues in the CDR3.

This clonotype was counted only a few times. J is TRBJ1-5 and V is TRBV19, with no clear D. Germline lookup yields CDR1 LNHDA and CDR2 SQIVND (reference sequence). The CDR3 runs 12 residues. V shed 7 bases and J shed 4 bases, with 8 bases lying between them. CDR3 amino acids: CASKEGNQPQHF. CDR3 sequence (DNA): TGTGCCAGTAAGGAAGGGAATCAGCCCCAGCATTTT.

This clonotype was observed a few times. One base away lies a much larger clone, so this may be a sequencing read error. The chain recombines TRBV6-2 or TRBV6-3 with TRBJ1-1; TRBD1 matches at 8 bases. V shed 6 bases and J 8 bases; nucleotides not matched to a gene: 11. Germline V CDR1 and CDR2: MNHEY, SVGEGT. CDR3 length: 14 residues. The CDR3: CASSRDRGRCEAFF. CDR3 bases: TGTGCCAGCAGCCGCGACAGGGGCCGGTGCGAAGCTTTCTTT.

On this clonotype itself: This sequence may be a read error, since a much larger clone differs from it by one base. The genes are TRBV20-1 and TRBJ2-7; D possibly corresponds to TRBD1 (5 bases). From germline, CDR1 is DFQATT and CDR2 SNEGSKA (reference sequence). CDR3 length equals 14 residues. The DNA for the CDR3 is TGCAGTGCTAGTATCCCCAGGGCACGGTACGACCAGTACTTC. Its translation is CSASIPRARYDQYF.

This clonotype was found once. The chain joins TRBV11-2 to TRBJ2-7; TRBD1 matches 7 bases. The length of the CDR3 is 15 residues. Trimming removed 4 bases from V and 5 bases from J; junction bases left unmatched: 11. Per germline, CDR1 SGHAT and CDR2 FQNNGV. Here the CDR3 reads CASSSVQTGQNEQYF. The CDR3 DNA is TGTGCCAGCAGCTCAGTTCAGACAGGGCAAAACGAGCAGTACTTC.

The table lists this clonotype with many counts. The chain has TRBV18 and TRBJ1-2, with 7 positions matching TRBD1. Germline trimming cut 5 bases from V and 1 base from J; bases unmatched to any gene: 7. CDR3 length: 15 residues. Germline CDR1 and CDR2: KGHSH and LQKENI. The CDR3 DNA sequence: TGTGCCAGCTCAACCGGGACAGCCAATAACTATGGCTACACCTTC. Its translation: CASSTGTANNYGYTF. Based on the CDR3 plus reference TRBV18 and TRBJ1-2, the full variable domain is NAGVMQNPRHLVRRRGQEARLRCSPMKGHSHVYWYRQLPEEGLKFMVYLQKENIIDESGMPKERFSAEFPKEGPSILRIQQVVRGDSAAYFCASSTGTANNYGYTFGSGTRLTVV.

Of note for this clonotype: Because the CDR3 is missing its conserved closing phenylalanine or tryptophan, this is likely a read error. The DNA is omitted, as the CDR3 cannot be located on it reliably, and the CDR3 follows TCRdb's listing. V is TRBV2 and J is TRBJ2-7. The CDR3 spans 12 amino acids, including both terminal residues. Germline assignment: CDR1 SNHLY and CDR2 FYNNEI. The CDR3 loop reads CASSLGSYEQCS.

The chain links TRBV6-1 to TRBJ2-3; the D call may be TRBD1 or TRBD2 (5 bases each). This CDR3 comprises 13 residues. The germline V gene encodes CDR1 MNHNS and CDR2 SASEGT. V lost 9 bases, J lost 0 bases, and 10 bases lay in between. In nucleotides, the CDR3 is TGTGCCAGGATTTGGGGGAGCACAGATACGCAGTATTTT. This encodes CARIWGSTDTQYF.

This clonotype was seen just once. A much larger clone lies a single base off, so this may be a read error. The rearrangement links TRBV2 to TRBJ1-5; no reliable D call. There are 14 residues in the CDR3. Germline CDR1 SNHLY, CDR2 FYNNEI. CDR3 in DNA: TGTGCCAGCAGTGGAGGGAATAGCGATCAGCCCCAGCATTTT. Translating gives CASSGGNSDQPQHF.

The rearrangement joins TRBV7-6 to TRBJ2-2, with TRBD2 matching over 7 bases. Germline V lookup: CDR1 SGHVS, CDR2 FNYEAQ. The V segment lost 3 bases and the J segment 8 bases; nucleotides outside the gene matches: 3. This CDR3 region has 13 residues. CDR3 coding DNA: TGTGCCAGCAGCTTGGGCGGGAGTGGGGAGCTGTTTTTT. This translates into CASSLGGSGELFF.

This clonotype was seen more than once but under ten times. The chain combines TRBV4-1 with TRBJ2-1; TRBD2 matches at 7 bases. Germline CDR1 is MGHRA and CDR2 is YSYEKL. The length of the CDR3 is 17 residues. V lost 0 bases, J lost 3 bases, and 8 bases stayed unmatched. The CDR3 DNA follows: TGCGCCAGCAGCCAAGATTCGGTCCTAGCGGTCTACAATGAGCAGTTCTTC. Translation: CASSQDSVLAVYNEQFF.

V gene TRBV18 combines with J gene TRBJ2-7, with D hard to call. The CDR3 runs to 11 residues. CDR1 is KGHSH, CDR2 LQKENI, per germline. The ends were cut back, 3 bases at V and 5 bases at J, with 5 bases in the middle. The chain's CDR3 is CASSPWNEQYF. The CDR3 DNA sequence: TGTGCCAGCTCACCGTGGAACGAGCAGTACTTC.